These T cell receptor beta chains were read from a single sample in a study of blood T cell repertoires in COVID-19. Method: immunoSEQ multiplex PCR; TCRdb's copy keeps in-frame clones and lacks some. The data contain roughly 150,000 clones, around 75% of them seen just once; the ten biggest clones take up roughly 13%. Specimen: peripheral blood. These receptor sequences come from an elderly woman with acute or convalescent COVID-19. CDR3s include the opening cysteine and the closing phenylalanine or tryptophan. Rows give clone size only sometimes, using once, few, many, or a class for an expanded clone.

TRBJ2-7 | TRBV7-8 | NA | CASSLGTSGSYEQYF
TRBJ1-1 | TRBV7-8 | NA | CASSLVAGRHTEAFF
TRBJ2-7 | TRBV7-2 | NA | CASSQPGQGLHEQYF
TRBJ2-1 | TRBV18 | NA | CASSPDRVSYNEQFF
TRBJ1-2 | TRBV19 | once | CASSISGTDGYTF
TRBJ1-5 | TRBV5-8 | NA | CASSLWGRAAQPQHF
TRBJ1-1 | TRBV4-2 | NA | CASSQDRNRRNTEAFF
TRBJ1-6 | TRBV11-2 | NA | CASSLFGREISPLHF
TRBJ1-1 | TRBV5-1 | few | CASTSSGTGNTEAFF
TRBJ1-5 | TRBV15 | NA | CATSPGTGLSQPQHF
TRBJ2-7 | TRBV6-5 | NA | CASSSAGESAYEQYF
TRBJ2-1 | TRBV18 | NA | CASSFGSGDEQFF
TRBJ1-2 | TRBV24-1 | NA | CATSDSAGAANYGYTF
TRBJ2-1 | TRBV6-6 | NA | CASSPRGAGNRLSSYNEQFF
TRBJ1-4 | TRBV12-3/TRBV12-4 | NA | CASSSQGEKLFF
TRBJ1-4 | TRBV28 | NA | CASSLTGAGEKLFF
TRBJ1-1 | TRBV5-5 | few | CASSLQGSSINTEAFF
TRBJ1-5 | TRBV10-3 | once | CAISEDRVNQPQHF
TRBJ1-5 | TRBV18 | NA | CASSPQGAGNQPQHF
TRBJ1-4 | TRBV19 | NA | CASRAGRNEKLFF